Each of the 3 T cell receptor beta chains below was sequenced from the same sample in a study of T cells after yellow fever vaccination. From the 5' RACE reads, TCRdb called clonotypes with MiXCR, one entry per CDR3 protein. The sample holds a few hundred thousand distinct CDR3 sequences, around 3.1% seen once. The material was CD4+ T cells sorted from PBMCs, obtained 10 days after the yellow fever booster vaccination. The receptors derive from a man between 18 and 35 years old who received the YFV17D yellow fever vaccine.

This clonotype was detected ten times or more. The V call is TRBV12-3 or TRBV12-4, the J call TRBJ2-1, with 7 nucleotides matching TRBD1. The CDR3 runs 14 residues. Unmatched junction bases numbered 8, after V lost 5 bases and J lost 7 bases. In DNA form, the CDR3 reads TGTGCCAGCAGTCGCGGACAGGCCCAGAATGAGCAGTTCTTC. Translating it yields CASSRGQAQNEQFF.

The chain uses TRBV12-3 or TRBV12-4 and TRBJ1-2, with D uncertain. CDR3 size: 13 residues. V was trimmed by 4 bases and J by 6 bases, leaving 12 bases between them. CDR3 sequence (DNA): TGTGCCAGCAGTTCCAGACGGGTAAATGGCTACACCTTC. Translating it yields CASSSRRVNGYTF.

This clonotype has just a few counts. This chain joins TRBV24-1 and TRBJ2-3, with 7 nucleotides matching TRBD1. CDR1 and CDR2 from the germline V gene are KGHDR and SFDVKD. V shed 9 bases, J shed 0 bases, and the junction held 2 bases outside the gene matches. The CDR3 runs to 13 residues. The CDR3, as DNA: TGTGCCACCGGGGACAGTAGCACAGATACGCAGTATTTT. It is translated as CATGDSSTDTQYF.